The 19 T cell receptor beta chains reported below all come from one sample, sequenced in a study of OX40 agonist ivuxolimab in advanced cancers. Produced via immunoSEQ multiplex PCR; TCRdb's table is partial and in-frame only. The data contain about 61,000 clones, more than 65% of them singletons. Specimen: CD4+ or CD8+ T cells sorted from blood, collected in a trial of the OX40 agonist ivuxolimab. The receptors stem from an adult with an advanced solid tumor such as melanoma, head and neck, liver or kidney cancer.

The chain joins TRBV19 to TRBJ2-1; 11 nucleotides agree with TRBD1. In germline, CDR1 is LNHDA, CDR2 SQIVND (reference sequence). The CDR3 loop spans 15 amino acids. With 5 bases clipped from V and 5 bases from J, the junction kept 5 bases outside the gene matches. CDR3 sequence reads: CASSRMGQGDNEQFF. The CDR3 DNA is TGTGCCAGTAGTCGTATGGGACAGGGGGACAATGAGCAGTTCTTC.

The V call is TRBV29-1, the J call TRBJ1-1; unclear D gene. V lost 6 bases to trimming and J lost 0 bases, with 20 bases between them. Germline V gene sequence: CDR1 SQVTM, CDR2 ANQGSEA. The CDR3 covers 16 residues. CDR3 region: CSVFRILGFLNTEAFF. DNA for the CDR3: TGCAGCGTCTTCAGGATTCTAGGATTCCTGAACACTGAAGCTTTCTTT.

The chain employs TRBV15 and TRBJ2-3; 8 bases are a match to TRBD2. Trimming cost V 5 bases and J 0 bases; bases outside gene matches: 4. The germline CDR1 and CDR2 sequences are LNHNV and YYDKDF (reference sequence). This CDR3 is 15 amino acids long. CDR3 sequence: CATSEASGSTDTQYF. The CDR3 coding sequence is TGTGCCACCAGCGAGGCTAGCGGGAGCACAGATACGCAGTATTTT.

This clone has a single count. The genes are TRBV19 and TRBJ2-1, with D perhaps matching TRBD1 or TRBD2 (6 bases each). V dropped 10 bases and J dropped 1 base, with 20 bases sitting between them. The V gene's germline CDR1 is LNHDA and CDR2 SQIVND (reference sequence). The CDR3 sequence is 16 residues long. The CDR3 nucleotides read TGTGCCACGGCAGCTGCAGGGGAGGTGTCCTACAATGAGCAGTTCTTC. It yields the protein CATAAAGEVSYNEQFF.

CDR3: CAGSGRGTGELFF. CDR3 DNA: TGTGCCGGAAGCGGGAGAGGGACCGGGGAGCTGTTTTTT. This chain links TRBV30 with TRBJ2-2, with 8 nucleotides matching TRBD2. The ends lost 8 bases at V and 5 bases at J; junction bases unmatched: 7. This CDR3 contains 13 residues. Per the germline V gene, CDR1 is GTSNPN and CDR2 is SVGIG (reference sequence).

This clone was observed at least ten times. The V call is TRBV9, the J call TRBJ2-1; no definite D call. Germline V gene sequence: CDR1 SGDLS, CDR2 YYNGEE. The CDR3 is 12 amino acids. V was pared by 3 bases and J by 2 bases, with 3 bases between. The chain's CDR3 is CASSGPYNEQFF. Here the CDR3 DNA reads TGTGCCAGCAGCGGACCCTACAATGAGCAGTTCTTC.

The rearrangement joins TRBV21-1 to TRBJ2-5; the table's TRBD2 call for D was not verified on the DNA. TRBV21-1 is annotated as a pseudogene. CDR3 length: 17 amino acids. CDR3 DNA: TGTGCCAGCAGCTCTATAATTAAGCGGGAGGGCCGAGAGACCCAGTACTTC. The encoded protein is CASSSIIKREGRETQYF.

For the CDR3, the DNA is TGTGCCAGCCGAGGCAATGAGCAGTTCTTC. This codes for CASRGNEQFF. The chain employs TRBV27 and TRBJ2-1; D not certain. This CDR3 is 10 amino acids long. Germline lookup yields CDR1 MNHEY and CDR2 SMNVEV (reference sequence). V lost 8 bases and J lost 6, with 5 bases in between.

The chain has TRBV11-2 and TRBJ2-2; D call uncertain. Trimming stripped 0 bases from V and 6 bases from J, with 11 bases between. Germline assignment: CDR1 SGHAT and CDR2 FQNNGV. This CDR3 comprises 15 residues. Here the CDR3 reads CASSLDSGIAGELFF. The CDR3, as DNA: TGTGCCAGCAGCTTAGACTCTGGTATCGCCGGGGAGCTGTTTTTT.

The CDR3 sequence is CATSADRASSYEQYF. CDR3 coding DNA: TGTGCCACCAGCGCCGACAGGGCAAGCTCCTACGAGCAGTACTTC. The V gene is TRBV15, the J gene TRBJ2-7, with 7 positions matching TRBD1. Trimming took 5 bases from V and 0 from J; bases not matched to a gene: 7. CDR1 is LNHNV, CDR2 YYDKDF, per germline (reference sequence). There are 15 residues in the CDR3.

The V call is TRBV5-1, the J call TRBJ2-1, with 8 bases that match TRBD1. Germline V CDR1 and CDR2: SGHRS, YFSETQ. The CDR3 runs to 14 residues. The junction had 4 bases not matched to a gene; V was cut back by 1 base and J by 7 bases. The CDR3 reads CASSLTGGLNEQFF. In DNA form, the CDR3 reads TGCGCCAGCAGCTTGACAGGGGGGTTGAATGAGCAGTTCTTC.

CDR3 region: CASSITGHYGYTF. CDR3 nucleotide sequence: TGTGCCAGCAGCATAACAGGGCACTATGGCTACACCTTC. The chain is built from TRBV21-1 and TRBJ1-2; no DNA check was done on the table's D call, TRBD1. TRBV21-1 is an annotated pseudogene. This CDR3 is 13 amino acids long.

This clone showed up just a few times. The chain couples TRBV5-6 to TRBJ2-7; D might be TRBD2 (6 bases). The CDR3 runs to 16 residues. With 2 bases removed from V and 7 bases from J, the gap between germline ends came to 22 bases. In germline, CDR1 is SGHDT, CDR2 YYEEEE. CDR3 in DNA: TGTGCCAGCAGCTTTTTCGGCGGGTGGGGCGGGGTGGAGCAGTACTTC. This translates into CASSFFGGWGGVEQYF.

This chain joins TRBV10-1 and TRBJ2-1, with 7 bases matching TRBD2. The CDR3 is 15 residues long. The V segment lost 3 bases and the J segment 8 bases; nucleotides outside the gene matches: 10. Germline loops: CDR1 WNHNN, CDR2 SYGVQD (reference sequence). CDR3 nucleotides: TGCGCCAGCAGTGATGCGGGAGCCTTAGAGGATGAGCAGTTCTTC. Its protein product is CASSDAGALEDEQFF.

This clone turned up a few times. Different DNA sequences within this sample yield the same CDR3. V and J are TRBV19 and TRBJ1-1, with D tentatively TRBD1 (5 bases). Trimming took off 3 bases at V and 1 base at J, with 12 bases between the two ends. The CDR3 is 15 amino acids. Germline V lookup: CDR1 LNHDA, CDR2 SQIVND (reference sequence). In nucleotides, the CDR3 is TGTGCCAGTAGTATGTGGGCCGGGGGGAACACTGAAGCTTTCTTT. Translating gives CASSMWAGGNTEAFF.

CDR3 bases: TGTGCCAGCAGCCTCTCTAGGGACAACACCATATATTTT. Translation gives CASSLSRDNTIYF. The V and J genes are TRBV11-2 and TRBJ1-3; perhaps TRBD1 as D (5 bases). V dropped 5 bases and J dropped 7 bases, with 12 bases sitting between them. Germline values: CDR1 SGHAT, CDR2 FQNNGV. This CDR3 contains 13 residues. Variable domain in full (rest from reference TRBV11-2 and TRBJ1-3): EAGVAQSPRYKIIEKRQSVAFWCNPISGHATLYWYQQILGQGPKLLIQFQNNGVVDDSQLPKDRFSAERLKGVDSTLKIQPAKLEDSAVYLCASSLSRDNTIYFGEGSWLTVV.

The chain's CDR3 is CASSEGTGQETQYF. Here the CDR3 DNA reads TGTGCCAGCAGTGAAGGGACAGGGCAAGAGACCCAGTACTTC. The chain couples TRBV2 to TRBJ2-5; 8 bases fit TRBD1. Trimming at V came to 1 base and at J to 2 bases, leaving 0 bases not matched to a gene. CDR3 length equals 14 residues. Germline CDR1 reads SNHLY; CDR2 reads FYNNEI.

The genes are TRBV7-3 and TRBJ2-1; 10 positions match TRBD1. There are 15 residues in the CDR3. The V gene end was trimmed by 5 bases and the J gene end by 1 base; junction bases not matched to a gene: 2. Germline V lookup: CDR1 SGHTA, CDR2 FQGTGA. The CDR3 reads CASSEDRGSYNEQFF. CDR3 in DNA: TGTGCCAGCAGCGAGGACAGGGGGTCCTACAATGAGCAGTTCTTC.

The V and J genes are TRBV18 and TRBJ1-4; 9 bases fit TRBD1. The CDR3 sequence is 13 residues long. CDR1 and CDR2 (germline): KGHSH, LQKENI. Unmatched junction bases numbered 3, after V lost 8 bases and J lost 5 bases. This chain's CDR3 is CASRGTGNEKLFF. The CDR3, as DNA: TGTGCCAGCCGGGGGACAGGGAATGAAAAACTGTTTTTT.